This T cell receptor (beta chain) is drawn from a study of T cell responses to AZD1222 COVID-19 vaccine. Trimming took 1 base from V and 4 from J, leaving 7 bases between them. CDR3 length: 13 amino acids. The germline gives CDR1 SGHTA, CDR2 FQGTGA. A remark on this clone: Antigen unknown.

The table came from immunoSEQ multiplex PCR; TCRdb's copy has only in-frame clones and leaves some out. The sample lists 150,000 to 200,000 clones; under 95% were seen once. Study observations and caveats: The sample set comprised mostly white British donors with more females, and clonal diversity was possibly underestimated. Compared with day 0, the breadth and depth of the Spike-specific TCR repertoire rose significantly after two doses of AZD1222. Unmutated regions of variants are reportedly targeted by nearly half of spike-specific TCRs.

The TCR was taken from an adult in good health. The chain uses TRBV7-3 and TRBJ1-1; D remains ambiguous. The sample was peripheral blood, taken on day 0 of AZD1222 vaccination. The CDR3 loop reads CASSLKPSTEAFF. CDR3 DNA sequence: TGTGCCAGCAGCTTAAAACCCTCCACTGAAGCTTTCTTT.